The present TCR beta chain was sequenced within a study of blood T cell repertoires in COVID-19. Background on the study: COVID-19 samples from acute and convalescent phases originated in the United States, Italy and Spain.

In the authors' workflow: Reference gene primer amplification gave estimated nucleated cell counts. Profiling relied on immunoSEQ multiplex PCR, and the TCRdb table lists in-frame clones only, not all of them. V and J calls and clone size are as listed in that table; D and trimming were resolved from the DNA. The sample records some 150,000 clones, more than 75% being singletons. The germline gives CDR1 SEHNR, CDR2 FQNEAQ (reference sequence). V was shortened by 3 bases and J by 1 base, with 12 bases between the two germline ends. This CDR3 comprises 16 residues. The specimen was peripheral blood. The receptor was derived from a woman in her forties or fifties with active or convalescent COVID-19. The chain carries TRBV7-9 and TRBJ2-2, with D possibly TRBD2 on 5 matching bases. CDR3 sequence reads: CASSFRRFKNTGELFF. CDR3 bases: TGTGCCAGCAGCTTTAGGAGGTTCAAGAACACCGGGGAGCTGTTTTTT.